A selection of T cell receptor beta chains follows, all from one sample in a study of T cells after yellow fever vaccination. TCRdb analysed the 5' RACE reads with MiXCR anew, one entry per CDR3 protein. Here the sample spans around 320,000 distinct CDR3 sequences, about 10% being singletons. The source was CD4+ T cells sorted from PBMCs, collected 45 days after the yellow fever booster vaccination. Receptors were obtained from a man between 18 and 29 years old who received the YFV17D yellow fever vaccine. Each CDR3 is given with its conserved first and last residue. The order of the fields is D gene, V gene, J gene, clone size, CDR3 protein, CDR3 DNA. The D gene is left open where the match is weak. Size is stated for part of the rows, as once, few or many counts, or as a class when the clone is expanded.

NA	TRBV7-3	TRBJ2-2	NA	CASSLQAQGNTGELFF	TGTGCCAGCAGCCTACAGGCGCAGGGGAACACCGGGGAGCTGTTTTTT
NA	TRBV4-3	TRBJ1-5	few	CASSQEARQGNQPQHF	TGCGCCAGCAGCCAAGAAGCACGTCAGGGCAATCAGCCCCAGCATTTT
TRBD1	TRBV24-1	TRBJ1-5	few	CATSEATGVWNQPQHF	TGTGCCACCAGTGAGGCAACAGGGGTTTGGAATCAGCCCCAGCATTTT
NA	TRBV4-3	TRBJ2-1	few	CASSQGVDFDIHNEQFF	TGCGCCAGCAGCCAAGGGGTAGACTTCGATATACACAATGAGCAGTTCTTC
NA	TRBV7-3	TRBJ2-5	NA	CASRLGQDNTQETQYF	TGTGCCAGCAGACTAGGACAAGACAACACCCAAGAGACCCAGTACTTC
NA	TRBV19	TRBJ1-1	NA	CASSLDHQHTEAFF	TGTGCCAGTAGTCTGGACCATCAGCACACTGAAGCTTTCTTT
NA	TRBV7-2	TRBJ1-1	many	CASSASTGNTEAFF	TGTGCCAGCAGCGCCTCGACAGGGAACACTGAAGCTTTCTTT
NA	TRBV20-1	TRBJ1-6	NA	CSASPGGGSPLHF	TGCAGTGCCAGCCCGGGGGGAGGCTCACCCCTCCACTTT
NA	TRBV5-6	TRBJ1-2	few	CASSLVGLDYGYTF	TGTGCCAGCAGCTTGGTGGGGCTGGATTATGGCTACACCTTC
TRBD1	TRBV5-4	TRBJ1-1	once	CASSLGGTGGAGRAFF	TGTGCCAGCAGCTTGGGAGGGACAGGGGGCGCCGGGAGGGCTTTCTTT
TRBD1	TRBV7-2	TRBJ1-2	few	CASTEQGAEGYTF	TGTGCCAGCACCGAACAGGGGGCGGAGGGCTACACCTTC
NA	TRBV19	TRBJ2-5	NA	CATLDSTNQETQYF	TGTGCCACCCTGGACAGCACCAACCAAGAGACCCAGTACTTC
NA	TRBV20-1	TRBJ1-2	few	CSAQATGPAGYTF	TGCAGTGCCCAAGCGACAGGACCGGCGGGCTACACCTTC
NA	TRBV9	TRBJ2-2	many	CASSVAGRVNTGELFF	TGTGCCAGCAGCGTAGCAGGCAGGGTGAACACCGGGGAGCTGTTTTTT
NA	TRBV27	TRBJ1-1	NA	CASSSKGYTEAFF	TGTGCCAGCAGTTCCAAAGGATACACTGAAGCTTTCTTT
TRBD1	TRBV5-1	TRBJ2-2	many	CASSIRTGLPGELFF	TGCGCCAGCAGCATTAGGACAGGCCTCCCCGGGGAGCTGTTTTTT
NA	TRBV15	TRBJ1-3	few	CATSRGGDGNTIYF	TGTGCCACCAGTCGGGGAGGAGATGGAAACACCATATATTTT
NA	TRBV9	TRBJ2-2	few	CASSVGRGAETGELFF	TGTGCCAGCAGCGTAGGTCGGGGCGCCGAGACCGGGGAGCTGTTTTTT
NA	TRBV25-1	TRBJ2-7	few	CASRAGTSVGEQYF	TGTGCCAGCAGGGCAGGGACATCGGTGGGCGAGCAGTACTTC
TRBD1	TRBV18	TRBJ2-4	NA	CASSPDRDNIQYF	TGTGCCAGCTCACCGGACAGGGATAACATTCAGTACTTC
NA	TRBV25-1	TRBJ1-1	NA	CASGEEMNTEAFF	TGTGCCAGCGGTGAGGAGATGAACACTGAAGCTTTCTTT
TRBD1	TRBV12-3/TRBV12-4	TRBJ1-6	NA	CASSWDSYNSPLHF	TGTGCCAGCAGTTGGGACAGCTACAATTCACCCCTCCACTTT
NA	TRBV4-1	TRBJ1-1	NA	CASSQLGRNTEAFF	TGCGCCAGCAGCCAACTGGGAAGGAACACTGAAGCTTTCTTT
NA	TRBV10-3	TRBJ1-3	NA	CAILNSGNTIYF	TGTGCCATCCTCAACTCTGGAAACACCATATATTTT
NA	TRBV18	TRBJ2-6	few	CASSPGISGANVLTF	TGTGCCAGCTCACCAGGCATCTCTGGGGCCAACGTCCTGACTTTC
TRBD2	TRBV5-1	TRBJ2-3	many	CASSLEAGSTDTQYF	TGCGCCAGCAGCTTAGAAGCGGGGAGCACAGATACGCAGTATTTT
NA	TRBV19	TRBJ1-5	many	CASSRRDSNQPQHF	TGTGCCAGTAGCAGAAGGGATAGCAATCAGCCCCAGCATTTT
NA	TRBV9	TRBJ1-3	NA	CASSRGGGSSGNTIYF	TGTGCCAGCAGCCGAGGAGGGGGTAGCTCTGGAAACACCATATATTTT
NA	TRBV4-3	TRBJ2-5	NA	CASSQDGPTAQETQYF	TGCGCCAGCAGCCAAGACGGACCCACCGCCCAAGAGACCCAGTACTTC
NA	TRBV7-6	TRBJ2-3	many	CASSTRDGGYPDTQYF	TGTGCCAGCAGCACCCGAGACGGGGGTTACCCAGATACGCAGTATTTT
TRBD1	TRBV7-9	TRBJ1-1	few	CASSRFRGQGSVEAFF	TGTGCCAGCAGCCGTTTTCGAGGACAGGGGTCGGTTGAAGCTTTCTTT